The 30 T cell receptor beta chains listed next were all sequenced from one sample in a study of blood T cell repertoires in COVID-19. Clones were read by immunoSEQ multiplex PCR, and TCRdb kept only the in-frame ones, dropping some. Of fewer than 150,000 clones in the sample, roughly nine tenths are singletons; the top ten hold over 7%. The source material was peripheral blood. The receptor source for this set is a human donor in a cohort sampled during active COVID-19.

This rearrangement joins TRBV2 to TRBJ2-3; D remains ambiguous. Per the germline V gene, CDR1 is SNHLY and CDR2 is FYNNEI. V was clipped by 6 bases and J by 1 base, with 14 bases between them. The CDR3 loop spans 15 amino acids. CDR3 in amino acids: CASRAGFAGTDTQYF. CDR3 in DNA: TGTGCCAGCAGGGCAGGATTCGCTGGCACAGATACGCAGTATTTT.

This chain joins TRBV6-2 or TRBV6-3 and TRBJ1-5; D call uncertain. V shed 0 bases and J shed 0 bases, with 12 bases lying between them. The CDR3 has 17 amino acids. The V gene's germline CDR1 is MNHEY and CDR2 SVGEGT. CDR3 coding DNA: TGTGCCAGCAGTTACTCAGGAGGACTGAATAGCAATCAGCCCCAGCATTTT. Its translation: CASSYSGGLNSNQPQHF.

This clone has a single count. The rearrangement links TRBV3-1 (or the pseudogene TRBV3-2) to TRBJ1-5; 8 bases are a match to TRBD1. The CDR3 runs 15 residues. After removal of 4 bases from V and 4 bases from J, the junction contained 6 bases not matched to a gene. Germline V lookup: CDR1 LGHDT, CDR2 YNNKEL (reference sequence). CDR3 sequence: CASSRSDRDNQPQHF. In DNA, the CDR3 is TGTGCCAGCAGCCGGTCGGACAGGGATAATCAGCCCCAGCATTTT.

V usage is TRBV19 and J usage is TRBJ1-1; the match to TRBD1 covers 9 bases. J lost 1 base, V lost 7 bases, and 16 bases had no gene match. The CDR3 totals 18 residues. Per germline, CDR1 LNHDA and CDR2 SQIVND (reference sequence). CDR3 residues: CASTPPWGEGQGNTEAFF. As DNA, the CDR3 is TGTGCCAGTACTCCACCCTGGGGGGAGGGACAGGGGAACACTGAAGCTTTCTTT. Together with reference TRBV19 and TRBJ1-1, the CDR3 gives the full variable domain: DGGITQSPKYLFRKEGQNVTLSCEQNLNHDAMYWYRQDPGQGLRLIYYSQIVNDFQKGDIAEGYSVSREKKESFPLTVTSAQKNPTAFYLCASTPPWGEGQGNTEAFFGQGTRLTVV.

CDR3 protein: CASSRGLAGATDTQYF. CDR3 in DNA: TGCGCCAGCAGCCGCGGACTAGCGGGGGCCACAGATACGCAGTATTTT. This chain connects TRBV10-1 to TRBJ2-3, with 13 positions matching TRBD2. The CDR3 sequence is 16 residues long. CDR1 is WNHNN and CDR2 is SYGVQD in the germline V gene (reference sequence). V lost 6 bases to trimming and J lost 2 bases; unmatched junction nucleotides: 5.

This chain connects TRBV3-1 (or the pseudogene TRBV3-2) to TRBJ2-1; 11 bases fit TRBD2. The V and J ends lost 4 bases and 7 bases, in that order; junction bases with no gene match: 24. CDR3 length: 21 amino acids. CDR1 is LGHDT and CDR2 is YNNKEL in the germline V gene (reference sequence). The CDR3 protein is CASSLYLRDRETSGSNNEQFF. CDR3 DNA sequence: TGTGCCAGCAGCCTATACTTAAGGGACAGAGAAACTAGCGGGAGTAATAATGAGCAGTTCTTC.

This sequence joins TRBV6-4 and TRBJ1-3, with unresolved D. Germline-derived CDR1 and CDR2 are MRHNA and SNTAGT. The CDR3 is made up of 16 amino acids. Trimming took 10 bases from V and 0 from J, leaving 19 bases between them. In DNA, the CDR3 is TGTGCCACCGGACTCCTAAGAGGTCACTCTGGAAACACCATATATTTT. Protein product: CATGLLRGHSGNTIYF.

The rearrangement joins TRBV11-3 to TRBJ2-5; tentative D call: TRBD2 (6 bases). This CDR3 has 13 amino acids. The V and J ends lost 5 bases and 7 bases respectively, with 14 bases between them. The germline CDR1 and CDR2 sequences are SGHNT and YENEEA. DNA for the CDR3: TGTGCCAGCAGCAATCCCCTCGGGGGGACCCAGTACTTC. Its translation is CASSNPLGGTQYF. The full variable domain, in which reference TRBV11-3 and TRBJ2-5 provide the parts outside the CDR3, is EAGVVQSPRYKIIEKKQPVAFWCNPISGHNTLYWYLQNLGQGPELLIRYENEEAVDDSQLPKDRFSAERLKGVDSTLKIQPAELGDSAVYLCASSNPLGGTQYFGPGTRLLVL.

The V and J genes are TRBV3-1 (or the pseudogene TRBV3-2) and TRBJ1-3; no clear D gene. V was cut by 1 base and J by 3 bases, with 10 bases left in between. Germline assignment: CDR1 LGHDT and CDR2 YNNKEL (reference sequence). The CDR3 spans 15 residues. CDR3 loop: CASSQGSTIGNTIYF. In DNA, the CDR3 is TGTGCCAGCAGCCAAGGCTCTACTATTGGAAACACCATATATTTT.

The genes are TRBV6-5 and TRBJ1-1, with 8 bases fitting TRBD1. The V gene's germline CDR1 is MNHEY and CDR2 SVGAGI. The trim removed 6 bases at V and 5 bases at J, leaving 5 bases unmatched. The CDR3 length is 13 residues. Here the CDR3 DNA reads TGTGCCAGCAGCCGGGGACAGGTAACTGAAGCTTTCTTT. It translates to CASSRGQVTEAFF.

This clone was recorded only once. The CDR3 sequence: CALGSSTDTQYF. CDR3 DNA: TGTGCCTTAGGGAGTAGCACAGATACGCAGTATTTT. The chain couples TRBV30 to TRBJ2-3; tentative D call: TRBD2 (5 bases). V lost 7 bases to trimming and J lost 0 bases, with 8 bases between them. The CDR3 loop spans 12 amino acids. Germline V CDR1 and CDR2: GTSNPN, SVGIG (reference sequence). The full variable domain, in which reference TRBV30 and TRBJ2-3 provide the parts outside the CDR3, is SQTIHQWPATLVQPVGSPLSLECTVEGTSNPNLYWYRQAAGRGLQLLFYSVGIGQISSEVPQNLSASRPQDRQFILSSKKLLLSDSGFYLCALGSSTDTQYFGPGTRLTVL.

This chain uses TRBV18 with TRBJ1-6, with D tentatively TRBD1 (6 bases). Germline lookup yields CDR1 KGHSH and CDR2 LQKENI. CDR3 length: 19 amino acids. Trimming pared 1 base from V and 6 bases from J, leaving 22 bases between. In nucleotides, the CDR3 is TGTGCCAGCTCACCACGGGCTGCGGGGGGCGGGGGCGTTAATTCACCCCTCCACTTT. As protein: CASSPRAAGGGGVNSPLHF. The full variable domain, with the rest looked up from reference TRBV18 and TRBJ1-6, is NAGVMQNPRHLVRRRGQEARLRCSPMKGHSHVYWYRQLPEEGLKFMVYLQKENIIDESGMPKERFSAEFPKEGPSILRIQQVVRGDSAAYFCASSPRAAGGGGVNSPLHFGNGTRLTVT.

The V and J genes are TRBV7-3 and TRBJ2-5; weak D call: TRBD2 (7 bases). The V gene's germline CDR1 is SGHTA and CDR2 FQGTGA. The CDR3 is 14 amino acids. The ends were cut back, 3 bases at V and 1 base at J, with 9 bases in the middle. Here the CDR3 reads CASSLAGAQETQYF. The CDR3 bases are TGTGCCAGCAGCTTGGCGGGGGCCCAAGAGACCCAGTACTTC.

The V call is TRBV4-1, the J call TRBJ1-5; 9 bases line up with TRBD1. CDR1 is MGHRA, CDR2 YSYEKL, per germline. V gave up 1 base and J gave up 6 bases; unmatched junction bases: 10. CDR3 length equals 17 residues. The CDR3 sequence: CASSQAGGQGHGQPQHF. The CDR3 DNA follows: TGCGCCAGCAGCCAAGCCGGGGGACAGGGTCACGGTCAGCCCCAGCATTTT.

This clone was counted at least ten times. The chain has TRBV7-3 and TRBJ1-5; D is possibly TRBD1 (6 bases). V was pared by 3 bases and J by 3 bases, with 6 bases between. This CDR3 spans 13 amino acids. Germline assignment: CDR1 SGHTA and CDR2 FQGTGA. The CDR3 loop is CASSLGANQPQHF. CDR3 in DNA: TGTGCCAGCAGCTTGGGGGCCAATCAGCCCCAGCATTTT.

The J gene is TRBJ1-2, the V gene TRBV7-2; D is possibly TRBD1 (5 bases). Germline CDR1 and CDR2: SGHTA and FQGNSA. The CDR3 runs to 16 residues. Trimming took off 2 bases at V and 12 bases at J, with 25 bases between the two ends. CDR3 residues: CASSLTWAGQGNGDTF. CDR3 nucleotide sequence: TGTGCCAGCAGCTTAACCTGGGCGGGGCAGGGAAATGGGGACACCTTC.

The genes are TRBV7-9 and TRBJ1-3; a weak D match, TRBD1 (5 bases). CDR1 is SEHNR, CDR2 FQNEAQ, per germline (reference sequence). The CDR3 runs 15 residues. V lost 6 bases, J lost 0 bases, and 12 bases lay in between. CDR3 protein: CASRDTGYSGNTIYF. In DNA, the CDR3 is TGTGCCAGCAGGGATACAGGTTACTCTGGAAACACCATATATTTT.

V gene TRBV5-8 combines with J gene TRBJ1-1, with a tentative D call TRBD1 (6 bases). CDR1 is SGHTS and CDR2 is YDEGEE in the germline V gene. The length of the CDR3 is 14 residues. V lost 0 bases, J lost 3 bases, and 9 bases lay in between. This CDR3 is CASSLGAGDTEAFF. The CDR3, as DNA: TGTGCCAGCAGCTTGGGGGCAGGGGACACTGAAGCTTTCTTT.

The CDR3 loop is CASSQDYARGSYEQYF. CDR3 nucleotide sequence: TGCGCCAGCAGCCAAGATTATGCTAGGGGCTCCTACGAGCAGTACTTC. The chain uses TRBV4-1 and TRBJ2-7, with a weak D call TRBD1 (5 bases). This CDR3 is 16 amino acids long. The germline V gene encodes CDR1 MGHRA and CDR2 YSYEKL. The V end lost 0 bases, the J end lost 0 bases, and 12 bases lay between the germline ends.

The chain joins TRBV19 to TRBJ1-1, with a weak D call TRBD1 (5 bases). In germline, CDR1 is LNHDA, CDR2 SQIVND (reference sequence). This CDR3 is built from 15 residues. The V end lost 5 bases, the J end lost 3 bases, and 16 bases lay between the germline ends. The CDR3 here is CASSVSTADDTEAFF. DNA of the CDR3: TGTGCCAGTAGTGTATCGACAGCTGACGACACTGAAGCTTTCTTT. Together with reference TRBV19 and TRBJ1-1, the CDR3 gives the full variable domain: DGGITQSPKYLFRKEGQNVTLSCEQNLNHDAMYWYRQDPGQGLRLIYYSQIVNDFQKGDIAEGYSVSREKKESFPLTVTSAQKNPTAFYLCASSVSTADDTEAFFGQGTRLTVV.

J is TRBJ2-5 and V is TRBV3-1 (or the pseudogene TRBV3-2); D is unresolved. Germline V gives CDR1 LGHDT, CDR2 YNNKEL (reference sequence). V was shortened by 4 bases and J by 2 bases, with 5 bases between the two germline ends. This CDR3 spans 12 amino acids. The CDR3 sequence: CASSPTQETQYF. For the CDR3, the DNA is TGTGCCAGCAGCCCAACTCAAGAGACCCAGTACTTC.

The chain recombines TRBV7-2 with TRBJ2-2, with D maybe TRBD2 (5 bases). The V gene lost 5 bases and the J gene lost 3 bases, with 19 bases spanning the gap. Germline lookup yields CDR1 SGHTA and CDR2 FQGNSA. The length of the CDR3 is 17 residues. The CDR3 loop is CASSIRALKADTGELFF. DNA of the CDR3: TGTGCCAGCAGCATTAGGGCACTAAAAGCGGACACCGGGGAGCTGTTTTTT.

The chain is built from TRBV5-1 and TRBJ2-3; possible D gene TRBD2, 6 bases. This CDR3 region has 14 residues. Germline V gives CDR1 SGHRS, CDR2 YFSETQ. The V end was cut by 7 bases, the J end by 3 bases, with 15 bases between. The CDR3 sequence is CASGVGSGTDTQYF. DNA of the CDR3: TGCGCCAGCGGCGTAGGGAGCGGGACAGATACGCAGTATTTT. Complete variable domain (other parts from reference TRBV5-1 and TRBJ2-3): KAGVTQTPRYLIKTRGQQVTLSCSPISGHRSVSWYQQTPGQGLQFLFEYFSETQRNKGNFPGRFSGRQFSNSRSEMNVSTLELGDSALYLCASGVGSGTDTQYFGPGTRLTVL.

The chain carries TRBV14 and TRBJ1-2, with 7 bases fitting TRBD1. V trimming: 3 bases; J trimming: 1 base; junction bases outside the gene matches: 5. The CDR3 extends over 15 amino acids. In germline, CDR1 is SGHDN, CDR2 FVKESK. CDR3 sequence: CASSHRTGVNYGYTF. The CDR3 DNA is TGTGCCAGCAGCCACCGGACAGGAGTTAACTATGGCTACACCTTC. Complete variable domain (other parts from reference TRBV14 and TRBJ1-2): EAGVTQFPSHSVIEKGQTVTLRCDPISGHDNLYWYRRVMGKEIKFLLHFVKESKQDESGMPNNRFLAERTGGTYSTLKVQPAELEDSGVYFCASSHRTGVNYGYTFGSGTRLTVV.

J is TRBJ1-5 and V is TRBV19, with no clear D. Trimming took 1 base from V and 0 from J, leaving 10 bases between them. This CDR3 spans 16 amino acids. Germline V gives CDR1 LNHDA, CDR2 SQIVND (reference sequence). The chain's CDR3 is CASSIVGGNSNQPQHF. Here the CDR3 DNA reads TGTGCCAGTAGTATAGTAGGCGGTAATAGCAATCAGCCCCAGCATTTT.

The rearrangement joins TRBV2 to TRBJ2-3, with 8 bases lining up with TRBD1. This CDR3 has 14 amino acids. Germline V gene data show CDR1 as SNHLY and CDR2 as FYNNEI. V gave up 6 bases and J gave up 2 bases; unmatched junction bases: 4. The CDR3: CASRDREPTDTQYF. CDR3 nucleotides: TGTGCCAGCAGGGACAGGGAGCCCACAGATACGCAGTATTTT.

The rearrangement uses TRBV11-3 and TRBJ2-3; possibly TRBD2 for D (6 bases). The CDR3 runs 16 residues. The V end lost 1 base, the J end lost 2 bases, and 13 bases lay between the germline ends. Germline-derived CDR1 and CDR2 are SGHNT and YENEEA. The DNA of the CDR3 is TGTGCCAGCAGCTTAGGTCGGGGCGGGACCACAGATACGCAGTATTTT. Amino acids: CASSLGRGGTTDTQYF.

This chain joins TRBV29-1 and TRBJ2-5, with D maybe TRBD2 (7 bases). The CDR3 is 13 residues long. V was pared by 5 bases and J by 4 bases, with 14 bases between. Germline V CDR1 and CDR2: SQVTM, ANQGSEA. The CDR3 sequence is CSVLEGGGETQYF. CDR3 nucleotide sequence: TGCAGCGTTTTGGAAGGGGGGGGAGAGACCCAGTACTTC.

The chain recombines TRBV19 with TRBJ1-2, with D maybe TRBD1 (5 bases). The ends were cut back, 2 bases at V and 9 bases at J, with 13 bases in the middle. Germline CDR1 reads LNHDA; CDR2 reads SQIVND (reference sequence). This CDR3 is built from 13 residues. CDR3 DNA: TGTGCCAGTAGTATAATGCAGGGCCAGAGCTACACCTTC. Its protein product is CASSIMQGQSYTF.

This chain joins TRBV25-1 and TRBJ1-2; no reliable D call. Germline CDR1 and CDR2: MGHDK and SYGVNS. Trimming shortened V by 6 bases and J by 8 bases, and 10 bases separated the two germline ends. The length of the CDR3 is 11 residues. The CDR3 nucleotides are TGTGCCAGCAGCGAGTCTTCCGGCTACACCTTC. The encoded protein is CASSESSGYTF.